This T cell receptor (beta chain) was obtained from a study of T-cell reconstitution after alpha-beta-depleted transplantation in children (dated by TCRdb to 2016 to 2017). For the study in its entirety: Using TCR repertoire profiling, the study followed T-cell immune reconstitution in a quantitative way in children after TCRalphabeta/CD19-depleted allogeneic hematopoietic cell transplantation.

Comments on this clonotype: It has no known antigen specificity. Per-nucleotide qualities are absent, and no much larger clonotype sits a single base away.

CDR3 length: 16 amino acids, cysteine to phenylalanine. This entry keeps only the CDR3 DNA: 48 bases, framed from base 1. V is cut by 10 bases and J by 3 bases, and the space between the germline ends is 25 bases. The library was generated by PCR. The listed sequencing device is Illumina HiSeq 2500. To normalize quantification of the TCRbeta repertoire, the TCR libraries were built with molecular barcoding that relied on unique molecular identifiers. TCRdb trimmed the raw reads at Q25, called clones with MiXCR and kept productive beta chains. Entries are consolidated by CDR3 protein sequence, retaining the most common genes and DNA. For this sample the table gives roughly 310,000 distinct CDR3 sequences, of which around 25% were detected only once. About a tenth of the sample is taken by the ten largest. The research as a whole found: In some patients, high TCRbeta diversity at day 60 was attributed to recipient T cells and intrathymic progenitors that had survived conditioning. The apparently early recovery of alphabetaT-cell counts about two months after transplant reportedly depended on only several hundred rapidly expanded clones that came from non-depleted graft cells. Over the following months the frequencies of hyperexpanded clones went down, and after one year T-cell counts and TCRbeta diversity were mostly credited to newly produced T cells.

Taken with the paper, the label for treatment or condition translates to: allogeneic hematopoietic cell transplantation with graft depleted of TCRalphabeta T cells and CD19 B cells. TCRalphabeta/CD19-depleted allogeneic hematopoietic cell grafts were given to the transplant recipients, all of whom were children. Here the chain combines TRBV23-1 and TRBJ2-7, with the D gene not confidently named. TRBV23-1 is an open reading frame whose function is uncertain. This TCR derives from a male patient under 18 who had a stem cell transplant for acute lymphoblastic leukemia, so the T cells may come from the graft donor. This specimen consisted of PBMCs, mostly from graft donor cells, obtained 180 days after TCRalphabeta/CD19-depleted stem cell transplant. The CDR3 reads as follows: CATPDHGPPKVYEQYF. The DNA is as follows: TGCGCCACGCCAGACCATGGACCGCCGAAGGTCTACGAGCAGTACTTC.